The sequence of this TCR beta chain was determined in a study of blood T cell repertoires in COVID-19. On the study more broadly: PBMCs, B-cell-depleted T cells, or T cells were the source of the cDNA or gDNA that made up the material.

The V gene's germline CDR1 is WSHSY and CDR2 SAAADI. The V and J ends lost 7 bases and 0 bases respectively, with 18 bases between them. There are 16 residues in the CDR3. TCRdb's table, derived via immunoSEQ multiplex PCR, lists solely in-frame clones and lacks some. Of under 45,000 clones detected, around 83% appear once; the ten largest clones hold around 24%. Material: peripheral blood. This TCR was sampled from a human donor with acute or convalescent COVID-19. The donor label of this sample is uncertain. This sequence joins TRBV10-2 and TRBJ1-1, with D possibly being TRBD1 (6 bases). The CDR3 region has the DNA TGCGCCAGCAAACGTCAGGGGTCGGATATGAACACTGAAGCTTTCTTT. Protein product: CASKRQGSDMNTEAFF.